The entry that follows covers one TCR beta chain sequence. The antigen remains unidentified. This sample is part of a study of cytomegalovirus exposure and HLA in healthy donors. Across the whole study: Samples from HLA-typed donors yielded approximately 80 million unique TCRs in an early data release.

The V end was cut by 5 bases, the J end by 7 bases, with 14 bases between. Germline CDR1 reads SGHTA; CDR2 reads FQGTGA. This CDR3 has 13 residues. A multiplex PCR was run with 60 Vbeta primers and 13 Jbeta primers. Sequenced by immunoSEQ multiplex PCR; TCRdb stores in-frame clones only, minus some. The sample contains 90,000 to 150,000 clones, around 63% of which appear only once. Regarding the study as a whole: Based on reports, TCR beta sequences accurately predicted HLA-A and HLA-B alleles for most subjects.

The origin of this receptor is a man in his forties in good health and CMV-seropositive. The chain carries TRBV7-3 and TRBJ1-2, with no clear D. The sample comprised PBMCs. The CDR3 DNA reads as TGTGCCAGCAGCCCGGACGGGATTTCTGGCTACACCTTC. It specifies CASSPDGISGYTF. Full variable domain (remainder filled in from reference TRBV7-3 and TRBJ1-2): GAGVSQTPSNKVTEKGKYVELRCDPISGHTALYWYRQSLGQGPEFLIYFQGTGAADDSGLPNDRFFAVRPEGSVSTLKIQRTERGDSAVYLCASSPDGISGYTFGSGTRLTVV.